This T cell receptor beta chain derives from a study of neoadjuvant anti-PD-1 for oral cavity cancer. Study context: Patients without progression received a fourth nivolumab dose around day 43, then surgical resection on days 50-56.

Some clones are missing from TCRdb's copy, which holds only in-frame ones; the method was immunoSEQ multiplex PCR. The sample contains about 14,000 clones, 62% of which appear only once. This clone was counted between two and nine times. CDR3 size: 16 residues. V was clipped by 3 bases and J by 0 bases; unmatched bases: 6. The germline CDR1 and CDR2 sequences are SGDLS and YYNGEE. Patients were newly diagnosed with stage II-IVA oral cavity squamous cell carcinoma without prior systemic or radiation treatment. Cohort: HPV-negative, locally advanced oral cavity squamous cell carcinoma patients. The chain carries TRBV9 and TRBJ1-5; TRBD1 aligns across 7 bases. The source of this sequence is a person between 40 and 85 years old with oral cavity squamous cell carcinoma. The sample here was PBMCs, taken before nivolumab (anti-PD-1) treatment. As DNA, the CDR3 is TGTGCCAGCAGCGGACACAGGGGACATAGCAATCAGCCCCAGCATTTT. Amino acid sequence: CASSGHRGHSNQPQHF.